This T cell receptor beta chain was found in a study of T cells after yellow fever vaccination. General study points: It was a small share of clonotypes that appeared in both CD4 and CD8 compartments. Weaker overall was a secondary response that nonetheless peaked faster, on day 5 versus 15. At around 95% for CD4 and approximately 88% for CD8, most primary-vaccination clones showed up again after the booster.

TCRdb analysed the 5' RACE reads with MiXCR anew, one entry per CDR3 protein. The repertoire has 100,000 to 150,000 distinct CDR3 sequences, roughly 6.7% of them found once; the top ten carry nearly 2.5%. This clonotype was detected many times. The antigen is unknown. This CDR3 spans 15 amino acids. V dropped 0 bases and J dropped 5 bases, with 11 bases sitting between them. Germline V CDR1 and CDR2: SGHTA, FQGNSA. The sample consisted of CD4+ T cells sorted from PBMCs, taken around 10 days after the first yellow fever vaccination. This sequence joins TRBV7-2 and TRBJ2-1, with D perhaps TRBD1 (6 bases). This TCR was recovered from a man between 18 and 29 years old who received the YFV17D yellow fever vaccine. CDR3 amino acids: CASSLARAGDNEQFF. CDR3 coding DNA: TGTGCCAGCAGCTTAGCGCGGGCAGGGGACAATGAGCAGTTCTTC. Supplemented by reference TRBV7-2 and TRBJ2-1, the full variable domain reads GAGVSQSPSNKVTEKGKDVELRCDPISGHTALYWYRQSLGQGLEFLIYFQGNSAPDKSGLPSDRFSAERTGGSVSTLTIQRTQQEDSAVYLCASSLARAGDNEQFFGPGTRLTVL.